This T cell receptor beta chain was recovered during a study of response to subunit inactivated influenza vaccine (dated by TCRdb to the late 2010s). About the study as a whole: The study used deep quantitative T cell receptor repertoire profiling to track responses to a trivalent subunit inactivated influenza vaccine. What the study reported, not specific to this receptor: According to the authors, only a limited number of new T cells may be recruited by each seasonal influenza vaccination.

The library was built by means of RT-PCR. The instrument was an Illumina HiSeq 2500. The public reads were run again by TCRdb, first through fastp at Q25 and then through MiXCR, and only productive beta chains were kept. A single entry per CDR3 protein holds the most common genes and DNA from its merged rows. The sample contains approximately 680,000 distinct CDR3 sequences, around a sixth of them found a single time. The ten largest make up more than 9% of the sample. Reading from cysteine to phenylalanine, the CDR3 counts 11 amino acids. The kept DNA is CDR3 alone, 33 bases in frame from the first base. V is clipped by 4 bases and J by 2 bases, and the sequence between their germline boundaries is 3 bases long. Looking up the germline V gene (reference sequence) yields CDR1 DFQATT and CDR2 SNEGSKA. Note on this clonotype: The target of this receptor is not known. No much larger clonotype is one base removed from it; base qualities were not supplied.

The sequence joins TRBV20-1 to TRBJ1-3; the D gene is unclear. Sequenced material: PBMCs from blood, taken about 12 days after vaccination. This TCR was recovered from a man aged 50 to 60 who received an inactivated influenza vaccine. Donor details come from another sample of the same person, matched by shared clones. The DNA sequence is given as TGCAGTGCTATGGCTGGAAACACCATATATTTT. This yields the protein CSAMAGNTIYF.